This is a list of T cell receptor beta chains from one sample in a study of T cell responses to AZD1222 COVID-19 vaccine. Clones were read by immunoSEQ multiplex PCR, and TCRdb kept only the in-frame ones, dropping some. The profile shows 60,000 to 75,000 clones, 80% to 90% of them singletons. The sample in question was peripheral blood, obtained on day 0 of AZD1222 vaccination. Every receptor here comes from an adult in good health. Both conserved end residues are trimmed from each CDR3. The order of the fields is D gene, V gene, CDR3 protein. The D gene is left open where the match is weak.

>.|TRBV2
ASSENSGGGEAF
>.|TRBV3-1/TRBV3-2
ASSRRGGAGYT
>TRBD1|TRBV27
ASSLFGQGYSPLH
>TRBD1|TRBV27
ASSPKTGNYGYT
>TRBD1|TRBV19
ASSRRGQGSGNTIY
>TRBD1|TRBV7-9
ASSPRGFDNEQF
>TRBD1|TRBV30
ALMTGMYTEAF
>.|TRBV30
AWSPSDSSSYNEQF
>TRBD1|TRBV5-6
ASISLDRGQETQY
>.|TRBV3-1/TRBV3-2
ASSQLLANSYEQY
>.|TRBV28
ASSLWGSSREQY
>.|TRBV19
ASTPGGTVNYGYT
>.|TRBV5-4
ASSPGLTEAF
>.|TRBV2
ASSQLRGNQPQH
>TRBD2|TRBV10-1
ASSDILAGGTSRADTQY
>.|TRBV3-1/TRBV3-2
ASSQEYTQY
>.|TRBV5-1
ASSSTGPRDQY
>TRBD1|TRBV5-1
ASRETQGMDEQF
>.|TRBV27
ASSLGYSGESSYNSPLH
>TRBD1|TRBV9
ASSVVPDRVGIEQY
>.|TRBV2
ASSERRGFNQPQH
>.|TRBV5-5
ASSFGSYEQY
>.|TRBV7-8
ASSPPGGSSGNTIY
>.|TRBV29-1
SVVANRMNTEAF
>.|TRBV9
ASSFTGNTEAF
>.|TRBV7-8
ASSSNDWGAKNIQY
>.|TRBV19
ATQRGASNQPQH
>TRBD1|TRBV5-1
ASSLGDSQETQY
>TRBD1|TRBV19
ASSGDRSYSGANVLT
>TRBD1|TRBV30
AWRATGEDYGYT
>.|TRBV3-1/TRBV3-2
ASSQGGTEGTEQF
>TRBD1|TRBV6-1
ASSDGTGYRGEQF
>.|TRBV6-7
ASSYRVGETQY
>TRBD2|TRBV3-1/TRBV3-2
ASSHFGTSGGIHYEQY
>.|TRBV6-6
ASSYRAEGNQPQH
>.|TRBV4-2
ASSQDRGINQPQH
>.|TRBV5-1
ASTLWVGGRETQY
>.|TRBV11-2
ASSLARDGFYGYT
>.|TRBV18
ASSQGNTEAF
>.|TRBV9
ASSVSSGNTIY
>.|TRBV6-5
ASSRLNEQF
>.|TRBV10-1
ASSESMGHEHTDTQY
>TRBD1|TRBV19
ASSKRGQGAIGYT
>TRBD1|TRBV19
ASSRERQGREF
>.|TRBV16
ASSQTEGRWSYNSPLH
>.|TRBV5-4
ASSLGGTFSGNTIY
>.|TRBV7-2
ASSFYSAQGEQY
>TRBD1|TRBV18
ASSPLPQGSKEKLF
>TRBD1|TRBV5-1
ASSLAAGGDYGYT
>.|TRBV5-3
ARRHSAPGGQPQH